This TCR beta chain was captured in a study of Graves' ophthalmopathy and Graves' hyperthyroidism. About this clonotype itself: The junction departs from the called germline gene at one end, perhaps through a read error.

CAS ≥3, NOSPECS ≥4, moderate-to-severe activity and duration under 3 months marked donors with ophthalmopathy. CDR3 length: 16 residues. Germline values: CDR1 MGHDK, CDR2 SYGVNS. Amplifying from RNA transcripts, the study obtained TCR beta CDR3 regions. After a first-round RT-PCR with HTBI primers, a second-round multiplex PCR was run. One entry per CDR3 protein, called by TCRdb with MiXCR from the multiplex PCR reads. This table holds about 640,000 distinct CDR3 sequences, about 41% found once. This clonotype was obtained from an adult man with Graves' ophthalmopathy. This rearrangement joins TRBV25-1 to TRBJ2-2; 7 bases are shared with TRBD1. Sequenced material: peripheral blood. DNA for the CDR3: TGCGCCAGCACCCCCTCCGGGACAGCGATCACCGGGGAGCTGTTTTTT. Translating it yields CASTPSGTAITGELFF.